Reported below is one T cell receptor (beta chain). A few counts support this clone. Its specific antigen is unknown. No base-level quality is on record; no much larger clone is a single base apart. The data stem from a study of T cell repertoires and Cas9 in healthy adults (dated 2018 in TCRdb). As for the study more broadly: Within the CD4 and CD8 compartments, SpCas9-reactive T cells were assessed for multi-effector potency, cytotoxicity and lineage determination. The study looked at preexisting T cell immunity to the Streptococcus pyogenes Cas9 nuclease (SpCas9), which is used in CRISPR gene editing.

The CDR3 spans 13 residues, from the cysteine through the phenylalanine. The read is trimmed to its CDR3 DNA, 39 bases read in frame from base 1. The junction shows trimming of 6 bases on V and 7 bases on J, and the gene matches do not reach 7 bases of it. From the germline V gene, CDR1 is MRHNA and CDR2 is SNTAGT. Overall study outcomes, separate from this receptor: In vitro, the proliferation and function of SpCas9-reactive effector T cells were reported to be mitigated by SpCas9-reactive regulatory T cells.

Healthy humans were used as donors in the study. Preparation of the library involved the immunoSEQ multiplex PCR assay. The source is immuneACCESS, and TCRdb retained only in-frame sequences with V and J called. Part of the clones is not carried over; for the studies checked, unresolved V genes explain less than half of this, and the remainder is unexplained. Within this sample are approximately 15,000 clones, with about nine tenths of them counted one time only. The top ten clones comprise roughly 2% of the sample. Recombination linked TRBV6-4 to TRBJ2-7, with 9 bases in between that match TRBD1. Source material: Tregs (CD4+, CD25+, CD127-, CD137-, CD154-) from PBMCs; culture status not recorded. This receptor was taken from a human donor in good health. CDR3 loop: CASRVRDRAEQYF. The DNA sequence is as follows: TGTGCCAGCAGGGTCCGGGACAGGGCTGAGCAGTACTTC.